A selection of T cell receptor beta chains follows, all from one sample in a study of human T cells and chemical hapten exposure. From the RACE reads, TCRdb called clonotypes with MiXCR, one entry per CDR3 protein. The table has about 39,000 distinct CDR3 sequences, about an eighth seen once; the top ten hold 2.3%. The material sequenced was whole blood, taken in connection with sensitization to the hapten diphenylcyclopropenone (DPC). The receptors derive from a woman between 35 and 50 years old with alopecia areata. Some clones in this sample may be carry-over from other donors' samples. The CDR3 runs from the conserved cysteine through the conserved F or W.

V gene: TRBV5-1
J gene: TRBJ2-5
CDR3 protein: CASSLRSETQYF

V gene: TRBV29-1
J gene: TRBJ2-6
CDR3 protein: CSVEEGRLGNSGANVLTF

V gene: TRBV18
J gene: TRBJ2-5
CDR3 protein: CASSPPQGVQETQYF

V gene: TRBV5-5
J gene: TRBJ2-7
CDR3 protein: CASSLLWGTYEQYF

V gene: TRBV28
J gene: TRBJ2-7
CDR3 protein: CASRGQGQQYF

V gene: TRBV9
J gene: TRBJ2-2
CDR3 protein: CASSVGPGRTGELFF

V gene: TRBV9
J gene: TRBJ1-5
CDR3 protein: CASSVASSNQPQHF

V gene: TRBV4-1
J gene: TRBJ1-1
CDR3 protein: CASSRDPLAEAFF

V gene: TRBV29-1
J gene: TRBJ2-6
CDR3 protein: CSVLSGANVLTF

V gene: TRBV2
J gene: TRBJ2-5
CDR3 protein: CASSVARKETQYF

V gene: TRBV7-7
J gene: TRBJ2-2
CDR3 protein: CASSLGREGTGELFF

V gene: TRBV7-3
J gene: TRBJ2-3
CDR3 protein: CASSYRDSADTQYF

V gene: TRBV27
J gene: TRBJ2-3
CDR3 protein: CASTRGGGPADTQYF

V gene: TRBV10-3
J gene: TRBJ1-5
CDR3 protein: CAISGVRVDQPQHF

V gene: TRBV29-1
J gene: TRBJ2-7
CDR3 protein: CSVGTGRNYEQYF

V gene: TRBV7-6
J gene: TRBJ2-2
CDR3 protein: CASSFQGHYTGELFF

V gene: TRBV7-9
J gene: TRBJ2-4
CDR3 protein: CASSLAEGHIQYF

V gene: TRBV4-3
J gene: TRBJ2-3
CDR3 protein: CASSQAGSTDTQYF

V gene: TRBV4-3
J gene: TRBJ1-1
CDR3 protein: CASSQEATGPNTEAFF

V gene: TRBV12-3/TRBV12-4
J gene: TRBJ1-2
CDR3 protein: CASSLPSSYGYTF

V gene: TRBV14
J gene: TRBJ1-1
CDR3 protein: CASSQGFLNRDRSTEAFF

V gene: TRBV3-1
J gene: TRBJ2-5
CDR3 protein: CASNQGRRQETQYF

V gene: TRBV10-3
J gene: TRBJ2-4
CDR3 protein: CAISPSPGGNIQYF

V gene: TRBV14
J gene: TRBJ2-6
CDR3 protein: CASSRSGANVLTF

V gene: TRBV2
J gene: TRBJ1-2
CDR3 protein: CASSETDRAHGYTF

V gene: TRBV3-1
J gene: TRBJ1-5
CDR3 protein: CASSQDGTSNQPQHF

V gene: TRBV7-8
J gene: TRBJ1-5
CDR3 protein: CASSPGQTNQPQHF

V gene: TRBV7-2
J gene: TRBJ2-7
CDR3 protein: CASSHPERRFTYEQYF

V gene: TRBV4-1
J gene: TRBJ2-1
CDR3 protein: CASSPLGTANEQFF

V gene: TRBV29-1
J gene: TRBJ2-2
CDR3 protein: CSVRGTGATGELFF

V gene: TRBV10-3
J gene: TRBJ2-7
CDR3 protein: CAISEGEGWDEQYF

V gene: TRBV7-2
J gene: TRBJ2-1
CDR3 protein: CASGLAGGHEQFF

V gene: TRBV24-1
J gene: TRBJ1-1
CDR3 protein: CATSDWVGAEAFF

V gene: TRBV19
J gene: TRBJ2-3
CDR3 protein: CASGRYRGNTDTQYF

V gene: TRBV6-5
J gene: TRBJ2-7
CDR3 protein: CASSLGQASYEQYF

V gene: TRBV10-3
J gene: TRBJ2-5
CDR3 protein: CATGTRETQYF

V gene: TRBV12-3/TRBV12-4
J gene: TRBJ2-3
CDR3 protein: CASSPVGWRGNTQYF

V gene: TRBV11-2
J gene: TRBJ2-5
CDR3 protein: CASSAREAVKETQYF

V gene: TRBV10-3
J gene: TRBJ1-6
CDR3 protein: CATVGSEAGDSPLHF

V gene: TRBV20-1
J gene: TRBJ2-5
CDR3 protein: CSAMEIAEETQYF

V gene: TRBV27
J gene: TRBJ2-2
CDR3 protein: CASSRDTGELFF

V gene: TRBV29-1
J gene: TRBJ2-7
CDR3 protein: CSVGDRSYEQYF

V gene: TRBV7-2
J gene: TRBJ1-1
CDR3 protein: CASSLIGTANTEAFF

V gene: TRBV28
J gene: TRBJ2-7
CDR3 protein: CAHRGAGGPYEQYF

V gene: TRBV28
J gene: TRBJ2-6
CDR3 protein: CASRQGGYSGANVLTF

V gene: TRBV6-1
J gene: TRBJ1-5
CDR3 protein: CASSDWQVSNQPQHF

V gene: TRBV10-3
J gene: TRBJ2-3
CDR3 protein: CAISESEVSTDTQYF

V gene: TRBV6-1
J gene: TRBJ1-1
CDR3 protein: CASSEKGAPNTEAFF

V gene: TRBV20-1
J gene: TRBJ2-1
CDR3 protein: CSARDQGVRNEQFF

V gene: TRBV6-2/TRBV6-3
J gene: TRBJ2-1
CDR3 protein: CATLPGERGVQFF